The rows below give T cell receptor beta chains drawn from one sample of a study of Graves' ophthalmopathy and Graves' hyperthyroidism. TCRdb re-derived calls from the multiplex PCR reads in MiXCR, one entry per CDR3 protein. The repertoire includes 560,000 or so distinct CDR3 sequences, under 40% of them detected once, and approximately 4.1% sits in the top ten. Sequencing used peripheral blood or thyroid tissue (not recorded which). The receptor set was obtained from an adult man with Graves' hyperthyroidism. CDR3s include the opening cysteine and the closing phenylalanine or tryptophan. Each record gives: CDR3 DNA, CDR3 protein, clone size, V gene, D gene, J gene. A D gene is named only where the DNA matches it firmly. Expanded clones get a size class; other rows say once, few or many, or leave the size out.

CDR3 DNA: TGTGCCAGCAGCACCATAGGAAGCACAGATACGCAGTATTTT; CDR3 protein: CASSTIGSTDTQYF; clone size: -; V gene: TRBV13; D gene: -; J gene: TRBJ2-3
CDR3 DNA: TGTGCCAGCAGATCGGACCCCGGACGGAACAATCAGCCCCAGCATTTT; CDR3 protein: CASRSDPGRNNQPQHF; clone size: many; V gene: TRBV5-5; D gene: -; J gene: TRBJ1-5
CDR3 DNA: TGTGCCAGCAGCTTAGGTTCCCCAGCGGGTCTGGGATCGAACACCGGGGAGCTGTTTTTT; CDR3 protein: CASSLGSPAGLGSNTGELFF; clone size: -; V gene: TRBV12-3/TRBV12-4; D gene: -; J gene: TRBJ2-2
CDR3 DNA: TGTGCCAGCAGTTACCGTTCGACGTCCAATCAGCCCCAGCATTTT; CDR3 protein: CASSYRSTSNQPQHF; clone size: many; V gene: TRBV6-6; D gene: -; J gene: TRBJ1-5
CDR3 DNA: TGTGCCAGCAGCGTAGGCGACAGTCACTCCTACGAGCAGTACTTC; CDR3 protein: CASSVGDSHSYEQYF; clone size: many; V gene: TRBV9; D gene: -; J gene: TRBJ2-7
CDR3 DNA: TGTGCCAGCAGTATCGGGACAGACTTTCCCTACGAGCAGTACTTC; CDR3 protein: CASSIGTDFPYEQYF; clone size: few; V gene: TRBV27; D gene: TRBD1; J gene: TRBJ2-7
CDR3 DNA: TGCGCCAGCAGCCAAGTTCCGGGACAGCAAGAGACCCAGTACTTC; CDR3 protein: CASSQVPGQQETQYF; clone size: many; V gene: TRBV4-1; D gene: TRBD1; J gene: TRBJ2-5
CDR3 DNA: TGTGCCACCAGTGATCCCCGGGACTATGGAGAGACCCAGTACTTC; CDR3 protein: CATSDPRDYGETQYF; clone size: -; V gene: TRBV24-1; D gene: TRBD2; J gene: TRBJ2-5
CDR3 DNA: TGCAGTGCTAGGCCTATGACAATACGGAACACTGAAGCTTTCTTT; CDR3 protein: CSARPMTIRNTEAFF; clone size: many; V gene: TRBV20-1; D gene: -; J gene: TRBJ1-1
CDR3 DNA: TGCAGTGCCCCGACGGAGGGAGGCACTGAAGCTTTCTTT; CDR3 protein: CSAPTEGGTEAFF; clone size: many; V gene: TRBV20-1; D gene: -; J gene: TRBJ1-1
CDR3 DNA: TGTGCCACCAGTGGGACTAGCGGGGCCTACGAGCAGTACTTC; CDR3 protein: CATSGTSGAYEQYF; clone size: -; V gene: TRBV24-1; D gene: TRBD2; J gene: TRBJ2-7
CDR3 DNA: TGTGCCAGCAGCCTCCCGGAGATGAACACTGAAGCTTTCTTT; CDR3 protein: CASSLPEMNTEAFF; clone size: many; V gene: TRBV7-9; D gene: -; J gene: TRBJ1-1
CDR3 DNA: TGTGCCAGTAGGCCCAGGGGCCCTAGTGAAGCTTTCTTT; CDR3 protein: CASRPRGPSEAFF; clone size: -; V gene: TRBV19; D gene: -; J gene: TRBJ1-1
CDR3 DNA: TGTGCCAGCAGCAGTTACAGGGGCGATACGCAGTATTTT; CDR3 protein: CASSSYRGDTQYF; clone size: few; V gene: TRBV5-8; D gene: TRBD1; J gene: TRBJ2-3
CDR3 DNA: TGCAGTGCTAGTACCGGGGGGGATGAAAAACTGTTTTTT; CDR3 protein: CSASTGGDEKLFF; clone size: many; V gene: TRBV20-1; D gene: -; J gene: TRBJ1-4
CDR3 DNA: TGTGCCAGCAGCTCCCACCCAGGGGCCAACGTCCTGACTTTC; CDR3 protein: CASSSHPGANVLTF; clone size: -; V gene: TRBV7-8; D gene: -; J gene: TRBJ2-6
CDR3 DNA: TGTGCCAGCAGCTTGGGCGGGGGAAGGAATCAGCCCCAGCATTTT; CDR3 protein: CASSLGGGRNQPQHF; clone size: many; V gene: TRBV5-6; D gene: -; J gene: TRBJ1-5
CDR3 DNA: TGTGCCATCAGTTCACAGGGGAGATACACCGGGGAGCTGTTTTTT; CDR3 protein: CAISSQGRYTGELFF; clone size: many; V gene: TRBV10-3; D gene: TRBD1; J gene: TRBJ2-2
CDR3 DNA: TGTGCCAGCAGCGCTCGGGCACGGAGCTATGGCTACACCTTC; CDR3 protein: CASSARARSYGYTF; clone size: many; V gene: TRBV5-6; D gene: -; J gene: TRBJ1-2
CDR3 DNA: TGTGCCACCAGTGTAAGCAATAGCAATCAGCCCCAGCATTTT; CDR3 protein: CATSVSNSNQPQHF; clone size: many; V gene: TRBV24-1; D gene: -; J gene: TRBJ1-5
CDR3 DNA: TGCGCCAGCAGCTCGTCCGGGACAGGGACTTACGAGCAGTACTTC; CDR3 protein: CASSSSGTGTYEQYF; clone size: many; V gene: TRBV5-1; D gene: TRBD1; J gene: TRBJ2-7
CDR3 DNA: TGCGCCAGCAGCGCACCGGGCGTTGAGACTGAAGCTTTCTTT; CDR3 protein: CASSAPGVETEAFF; clone size: -; V gene: TRBV5-1; D gene: -; J gene: TRBJ1-1
CDR3 DNA: TGTGCCAGCTCACCAGTACAGGGAATTTCCTACGAGCAGTACTTC; CDR3 protein: CASSPVQGISYEQYF; clone size: few; V gene: TRBV18; D gene: -; J gene: TRBJ2-7
CDR3 DNA: TGTGCCAGCAGACGGAGTGGGGGCGGTCAAGGGACCCAGTACTTC; CDR3 protein: CASRRSGGGQGTQYF; clone size: few; V gene: TRBV6-6; D gene: -; J gene: TRBJ2-5
CDR3 DNA: TGCAGTGCTAGAGACCTAGCTCAGCTCTACGAGCAGTACTTC; CDR3 protein: CSARDLAQLYEQYF; clone size: many; V gene: TRBV20-1; D gene: -; J gene: TRBJ2-7
CDR3 DNA: TGTGCTAGCAGCCCACTAGCGGGAGGAAGCAATGAGCAGTTCTTC; CDR3 protein: CASSPLAGGSNEQFF; clone size: -; V gene: TRBV7-7; D gene: TRBD2; J gene: TRBJ2-1
CDR3 DNA: TGTGCCAGTAGTCCTTGGACAGGGGGGACAGATACGCAGTATTTT; CDR3 protein: CASSPWTGGTDTQYF; clone size: -; V gene: TRBV19; D gene: TRBD1; J gene: TRBJ2-3
CDR3 DNA: TGTGCCAGCAATGACCGGGACAACGAACAGGCGGCTTTCTTT; CDR3 protein: CASNDRDNEQAAFF; clone size: many; V gene: TRBV7-9; D gene: -; J gene: TRBJ1-1
CDR3 DNA: TGTGCCTCGACTCGAGGGTCAATGAACACTGAAGCTTTCTTT; CDR3 protein: CASTRGSMNTEAFF; clone size: many; V gene: TRBV19; D gene: -; J gene: TRBJ1-1
CDR3 DNA: TGTGCCAGCCGCTTTGCGACAGGTGAAGCTTTCTTT; CDR3 protein: CASRFATGEAFF; clone size: many; V gene: TRBV12-3/TRBV12-4; D gene: -; J gene: TRBJ1-1
CDR3 DNA: TGTGCCAGCAGCTTAGCGCGGCTCACCCGATCCACCGGGGAGCTGTTTTTT; CDR3 protein: CASSLARLTRSTGELFF; clone size: many; V gene: TRBV7-6; D gene: -; J gene: TRBJ2-2
CDR3 DNA: TGCAGCGTCGCTGAAGGGACAGGGGGGACCCAGTACTTC; CDR3 protein: CSVAEGTGGTQYF; clone size: few; V gene: TRBV29-1; D gene: TRBD1; J gene: TRBJ2-5
CDR3 DNA: TGCAGCGCCTCGGCTAGCGGGGGGTCTTATGAGCAGCTCTTC; CDR3 protein: CSASASGGSYEQLF; clone size: once; V gene: TRBV29-1; D gene: TRBD2; J gene: TRBJ2-1
CDR3 DNA: TGCAGTGCTAAGGCAGGGGCAGGTGGCTACACCTTC; CDR3 protein: CSAKAGAGGYTF; clone size: -; V gene: TRBV20-1; D gene: -; J gene: TRBJ1-2
CDR3 DNA: TGCAGTGCTAGAGTTAGAGGGTGGGACGAGCAGTACTTC; CDR3 protein: CSARVRGWDEQYF; clone size: many; V gene: TRBV20-1; D gene: -; J gene: TRBJ2-7
CDR3 DNA: TGTGCTAGAGATTCGGACACAACTAATGAAAAACTGTTTTTT; CDR3 protein: CARDSDTTNEKLFF; clone size: -; V gene: TRBV10-3; D gene: -; J gene: TRBJ1-4
CDR3 DNA: TGCAGCGTTGAGGGGACAGGGGATGTGGAGCAGTACTTC; CDR3 protein: CSVEGTGDVEQYF; clone size: -; V gene: TRBV29-1; D gene: TRBD1; J gene: TRBJ2-7
CDR3 DNA: TGCAGCGTTGAATATGATCTTGGGACCTACGAGCAGTACTTC; CDR3 protein: CSVEYDLGTYEQYF; clone size: few; V gene: TRBV29-1; D gene: -; J gene: TRBJ2-7
CDR3 DNA: TGTGCCAGTAGTATTCCCCAGGGGAGGTATACCAATCAGCCCCAGCATTTT; CDR3 protein: CASSIPQGRYTNQPQHF; clone size: many; V gene: TRBV19; D gene: -; J gene: TRBJ1-5
CDR3 DNA: TGTGCCAGCAGCCCCCTGGACAGTAGCTATGGCTACACCTTC; CDR3 protein: CASSPLDSSYGYTF; clone size: once; V gene: TRBV5-6; D gene: -; J gene: TRBJ1-2
CDR3 DNA: TGCAGTGCTAGGGCCTTGGGACAGGGTGATCGTTCACCCCTCCACTTT; CDR3 protein: CSARALGQGDRSPLHF; clone size: -; V gene: TRBV20-1; D gene: TRBD1; J gene: TRBJ1-6
CDR3 DNA: TGTGCCAGCGGCGGAGAGACCCAGTACTTC; CDR3 protein: CASGGETQYF; clone size: many; V gene: TRBV5-5; D gene: -; J gene: TRBJ2-5
CDR3 DNA: TGTGCCAGCAGCGTAGGTGCGGCGGGTCACACAGATACGCAGTATTTT; CDR3 protein: CASSVGAAGHTDTQYF; clone size: -; V gene: TRBV9; D gene: -; J gene: TRBJ2-3
CDR3 DNA: TGTGCCAGTAGTAGCCTAGACGGATACAATGAGCAGTTCTTC; CDR3 protein: CASSSLDGYNEQFF; clone size: -; V gene: TRBV19; D gene: -; J gene: TRBJ2-1
CDR3 DNA: TGTGCCAGCAGTACTGGAAACACCATATATTTT; CDR3 protein: CASSTGNTIYF; clone size: many; V gene: TRBV6-6; D gene: -; J gene: TRBJ1-3
CDR3 DNA: TGTGCCAGCAGCGCGGCGGGGGGGCTCCGAGAGACCCAGTACTTC; CDR3 protein: CASSAAGGLRETQYF; clone size: many; V gene: TRBV9; D gene: TRBD2; J gene: TRBJ2-5
CDR3 DNA: TGTGCCAGCAGCCCCCGGTCTAGTCCCGGGCATGAGCAGTTCTTC; CDR3 protein: CASSPRSSPGHEQFF; clone size: -; V gene: TRBV9; D gene: -; J gene: TRBJ2-1
CDR3 DNA: TGTGCCAGCAGCCGTCTAGCGGGAGATCTCTACGAGCAGTACTTC; CDR3 protein: CASSRLAGDLYEQYF; clone size: many; V gene: TRBV14; D gene: TRBD2; J gene: TRBJ2-7
CDR3 DNA: TGTGCCAGCAGTGTTAGGACAGGCGACACTGAAGCTTTCTTT; CDR3 protein: CASSVRTGDTEAFF; clone size: -; V gene: TRBV25-1; D gene: TRBD1; J gene: TRBJ1-1
CDR3 DNA: TGCGCCAGCAGCTTGGTGAGCGGGCATAGGGTGGATACGCAGTATTTT; CDR3 protein: CASSLVSGHRVDTQYF; clone size: -; V gene: TRBV5-1; D gene: -; J gene: TRBJ2-3
CDR3 DNA: TGCGCCAGCAGCTTGAGGTCTAGAGGGGCAGGAAACACCGGGGAGCTGTTTTTT; CDR3 protein: CASSLRSRGAGNTGELFF; clone size: -; V gene: TRBV5-1; D gene: -; J gene: TRBJ2-2
CDR3 DNA: TGCAGCGTTGAGGGATCCAGGAGCACAGATACGCAGTATTTT; CDR3 protein: CSVEGSRSTDTQYF; clone size: -; V gene: TRBV29-1; D gene: -; J gene: TRBJ2-3
CDR3 DNA: TGTGCCAGCAGTCGACAGGGAGGGAACACTGAAGCTTTCTTT; CDR3 protein: CASSRQGGNTEAFF; clone size: many; V gene: TRBV12-3/TRBV12-4; D gene: TRBD1; J gene: TRBJ1-1
CDR3 DNA: TGCAGCTTACTAGCGGGAGGGGAGACCCAGTACTTC; CDR3 protein: CSLLAGGETQYF; clone size: -; V gene: TRBV29-1; D gene: TRBD2; J gene: TRBJ2-5
CDR3 DNA: TGTGCCAGCTCACCAATCAGGGGGCAAAACACTGAAGCTTTCTTT; CDR3 protein: CASSPIRGQNTEAFF; clone size: -; V gene: TRBV18; D gene: TRBD1; J gene: TRBJ1-1